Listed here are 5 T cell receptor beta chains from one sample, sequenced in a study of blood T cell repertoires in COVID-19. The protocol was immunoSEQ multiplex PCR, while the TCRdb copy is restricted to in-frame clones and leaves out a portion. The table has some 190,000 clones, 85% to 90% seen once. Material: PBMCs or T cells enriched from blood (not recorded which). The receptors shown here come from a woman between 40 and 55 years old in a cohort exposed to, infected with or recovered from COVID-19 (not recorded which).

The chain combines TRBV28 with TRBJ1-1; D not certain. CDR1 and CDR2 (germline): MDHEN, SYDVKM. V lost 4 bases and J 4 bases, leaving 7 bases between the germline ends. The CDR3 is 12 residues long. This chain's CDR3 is CASSSITTEAFF. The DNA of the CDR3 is TGTGCCAGCAGTTCTATAACCACTGAAGCTTTCTTT.

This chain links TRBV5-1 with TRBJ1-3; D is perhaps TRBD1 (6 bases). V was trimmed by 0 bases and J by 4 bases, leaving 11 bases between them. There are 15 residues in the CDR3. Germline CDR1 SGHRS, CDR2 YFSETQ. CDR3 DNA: TGCGCCAGCAGCTTGGTGGCAGGGGAAGGAAACACCATATATTTT. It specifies CASSLVAGEGNTIYF.

Written as DNA, the CDR3 is TGTGCCATCAGTGGGCGGGGGGGCTTAGAGACCCAGTACTTC. Amino acid sequence: CAISGRGGLETQYF. The chain joins TRBV10-3 to TRBJ2-5; 9 nucleotides match TRBD2. The germline V gene has CDR1 ENHRY and CDR2 SYGVKD. After removal of 4 bases from V and 4 bases from J, the junction contained 4 bases not matched to a gene. CDR3 size: 14 residues.

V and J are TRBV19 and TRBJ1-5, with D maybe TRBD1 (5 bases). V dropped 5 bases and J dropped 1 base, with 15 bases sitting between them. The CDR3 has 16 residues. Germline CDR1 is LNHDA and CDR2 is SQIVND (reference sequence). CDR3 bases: TGTGCCAGTAGTGCTCTTTTGGGGGGGAGCAATCAGCCCCAGCATTTT. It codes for CASSALLGGSNQPQHF.

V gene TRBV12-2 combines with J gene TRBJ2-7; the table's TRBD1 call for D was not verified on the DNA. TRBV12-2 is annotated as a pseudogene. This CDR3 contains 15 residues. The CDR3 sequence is CASHAPGTGAYEQYF. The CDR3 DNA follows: TGTGCAAGTCATGCCCCCGGGACAGGGGCCTACGAGCAGTACTTC.